This T cell receptor beta chain appears in the sequencing data of a study of blood T cell repertoires in COVID-19. The repertoire was sequenced with immunoSEQ multiplex PCR; TCRdb's copy has only in-frame clones and lacks some. The data contain some 200,000 clones, about 85% of them singletons. Patients of the Seattle cohort, enrolled during active infection, were followed longitudinally. The germline V gene has CDR1 MGHDK and CDR2 SYGVNS. V gave up 4 bases and J gave up 4 bases, with 5 bases separating them. The CDR3 is made up of 11 amino acids. V usage is TRBV25-1 and J usage is TRBJ2-7; D gene unclear. This sequence originates from a man aged 60 to 69 with COVID-19, enrolled during active disease. Sequenced: peripheral blood. CDR3 nucleotide sequence: TGTGCCAGCAGTGCCGGTTACGAGCAGTACTTC. It encodes CASSAGYEQYF.